This T cell receptor beta chain was sequenced in a study of beta chain features in type 1 diabetes. Worth noting for this clone: Its antigen is still unknown.

General observations from the study: High TCR expression in some cells could lead to their over-representation in cDNA sequencing. In all four CD4+ subsets, TCRB CDR3 length was significantly, moderately reduced in type 1 diabetes.

Between the trimmed V and J ends, which lost 2 bases and 5 bases, there was a span of 10 bases. The CDR3 runs to 14 residues. Germline V lookup: CDR1 LNHDA, CDR2 SQIVND (reference sequence). What was sequenced were expressed TCRB transcripts, since all of the isolated RNA had been reverse transcribed. It was found that naive, central memory and regulatory T cell samples averaged around 3.8 million reads. Sequenced by immunoSEQ multiplex PCR; TCRdb stores in-frame clones only, minus some. The profile shows over 300,000 clones, around 9.7% of them singletons. V gene TRBV19 combines with J gene TRBJ1-5; D is possibly TRBD1 (6 bases). The TCR sequence derives from a man aged 25-45 years with type 1 diabetes. Sequenced: central memory CD4+ T cells from blood. CDR3 in amino acids: CASSILGGYQPQHF. As DNA, the CDR3 is TGTGCCAGTAGTATATTGGGGGGCTATCAGCCCCAGCATTTT.